This entry lists 27 T cell receptor beta chains sequenced from one sample in a study of identifying expanded T cells in peripheral blood. Only in-frame clones appear in the TCRdb table, and some are missing; sequencing was by immunoSEQ multiplex PCR. The sample lists around 91,000 clones, around 88% occurring once. Sequencing was carried out using blood. The receptors originated from a person aged 18 to 75 in good health.

The rearrangement joins TRBV28 to TRBJ1-4, with 10 bases aligning to TRBD1. The CDR3 is 15 amino acids. The germline CDR1 and CDR2 sequences are MDHEN and SYDVKM. With 5 bases clipped from V and 8 bases from J, the junction kept 8 bases outside the gene matches. The CDR3 sequence is CASSRFDRGREKLFF. CDR3 nucleotide sequence: TGTGCCAGCAGTCGGTTCGACAGGGGGCGGGAAAAACTGTTTTTT.

The gene calls are TRBV2 and TRBJ2-7, with TRBD1 matching 7 bases. V trimming: 3 bases; J trimming: 2 bases; junction bases outside the gene matches: 4. This CDR3 is built from 14 residues. CDR1 is SNHLY and CDR2 is FYNNEI in the germline V gene. The chain's CDR3 is CASSDMGQPYEQYF. The CDR3 region has the DNA TGTGCCAGCAGTGACATGGGACAGCCCTACGAGCAGTACTTC.

This chain links TRBV25-1 with TRBJ2-7; 8 nucleotides agree with TRBD2. Germline V gene lookup returns CDR1 MGHDK and CDR2 SYGVNS. The CDR3 has 15 amino acids. The trim removed 1 base at V and 6 bases at J, leaving 8 bases unmatched. CDR3 in DNA: TGTGCCAGCAGTGAATCCGGGACTAGGGCCGCCGAGCAGTACTTC. As protein: CASSESGTRAAEQYF.

This chain joins TRBV11-1 and TRBJ2-2, with TRBD1 identical over 7 bases. The length of the CDR3 is 14 residues. Trimming at V came to 8 bases and at J to 6 bases, leaving 9 bases not matched to a gene. Looked up from germline, CDR1 is SGHAT and CDR2 is FQDESV (reference sequence). CDR3 residues: CASGRQGAAGELFF. The CDR3 DNA sequence: TGTGCCAGCGGCCGACAGGGAGCCGCCGGGGAGCTGTTTTTT.

This clone was counted a few times. This chain's CDR3 is CSVEWAGGSYGYTF. The CDR3, as DNA: TGCAGCGTTGAATGGGCAGGTGGATCATATGGCTACACCTTC. The chain joins TRBV29-1 to TRBJ1-2; D remains ambiguous. Germline V gives CDR1 SQVTM, CDR2 ANQGSEA. Trimming took off 2 bases at V and 5 bases at J, with 15 bases between the two ends. The CDR3 sequence is 14 residues long.

CDR3 bases: TGTGCCAGCAGCGCCGGCGGGGTCTACAATGAGCAGTTCTTC. Its protein product is CASSAGGVYNEQFF. The V gene is TRBV9, the J gene TRBJ2-1; a possible D gene is TRBD2 (6 bases). The CDR3 is 14 residues long. With 3 bases removed from V and 3 bases from J, the gap between germline ends came to 10 bases. CDR1 is SGDLS and CDR2 is YYNGEE in the germline V gene.

The chain links TRBV4-3 to TRBJ2-7; tentatively, D is TRBD1 or TRBD2 (5 bases each). Germline CDR1 is LGHNA and CDR2 is YSLEER. V lost 1 base, J lost 2 bases, and 12 bases lay in between. The CDR3 length is 15 residues. The CDR3 reads CASSQALVGAYEQYF. CDR3 nucleotide sequence: TGCGCCAGCAGCCAAGCGTTGGTGGGGGCCTACGAGCAGTACTTC.

The chain joins TRBV11-2 to TRBJ1-6; 8 positions match TRBD1. CDR1 is SGHAT, CDR2 FQNNGV, per germline. Germline trimming cut 3 bases from V and 6 bases from J; bases unmatched to any gene: 10. This CDR3 comprises 17 residues. The CDR3 sequence is CASSFTGGRIGNSPLHF. DNA for the CDR3: TGTGCCAGCAGCTTTACAGGGGGTAGAATAGGTAATTCACCCCTCCACTTT.

CDR3 protein: CASSLEDEQGAVDTQYF. CDR3 DNA sequence: TGTGCCAGCAGCTTAGAGGATGAACAGGGGGCGGTAGATACGCAGTATTTT. The chain employs TRBV7-6 and TRBJ2-3; 9 bases align to TRBD1. Looked up from germline, CDR1 is SGHVS and CDR2 is FNYEAQ. The CDR3 has 17 amino acids. Trimming took 1 base from V and 5 from J; bases not matched to a gene: 10.

This clone was observed a handful of times. This chain links TRBV6-5 with TRBJ1-2; TRBD1 matches at 7 bases. The CDR3 has 11 amino acids. CDR1 and CDR2 from the germline V gene are MNHEY and SVGAGI. The junction had 1 base not matched to a gene; V was cut back by 5 bases and J by 7 bases. The CDR3 DNA is TGTGCCAGCAGTGAGGGGGCTGGCTACACCTTC. This translates into CASSEGAGYTF.

The chain joins TRBV4-2 to TRBJ2-5; D gene unclear. Trimming left V 4 bases short and J 1 base short, with 7 bases between. The germline CDR1 and CDR2 sequences are LGHNA and YNFKEQ. This CDR3 is 13 amino acids long. The CDR3 region has the DNA TGTGCCAGCAGCCCCTGGATCCAAGAGACCCAGTACTTC. Its translation: CASSPWIQETQYF.

Written as DNA, the CDR3 is TGTGCCAGCAGCGTGGGGACAGGGGGCACGGCCTCCTACAATGAGCAGTTCTTC. It yields the protein CASSVGTGGTASYNEQFF. The genes are TRBV9 and TRBJ2-1, with 12 bases aligning to TRBD1. Germline CDR1 and CDR2: SGDLS and YYNGEE. Unmatched junction bases numbered 6, after V lost 2 bases and J lost 0 bases. CDR3 length: 18 amino acids.

The chain employs TRBV6-1 and TRBJ2-3; D is ambiguous. The CDR3 length is 13 residues. V was pared by 3 bases and J by 3 bases, with 7 bases between. Germline V gives CDR1 MNHNS, CDR2 SASEGT. The DNA of the CDR3 is TGTGCCAGCAGTGACCCAACGACAGATACGCAGTATTTT. Translated, it gives CASSDPTTDTQYF.

This clone has a handful of counts. The chain joins TRBV19 to TRBJ2-6; 7 positions match TRBD1. Germline CDR1 is LNHDA and CDR2 is SQIVND (reference sequence). V gave up 6 bases and J gave up 3 bases; unmatched junction bases: 2. The CDR3 spans 14 residues. In DNA, the CDR3 is TGTGCCAGTAGGGGGACAGATGGGGCCAACGTCCTGACTTTC. This sequence encodes CASRGTDGANVLTF.

The V and J genes are TRBV7-7 and TRBJ2-3, with D tentatively TRBD1 or TRBD2 (5 bases each). The CDR3 extends over 15 amino acids. V was pared by 1 base and J by 0 bases, with 8 bases between. Germline assignment: CDR1 SSHAT and CDR2 FNYEAQ (reference sequence). The CDR3 protein is CASSLGGASTDTQYF. Here the CDR3 DNA reads TGTGCCAGCAGCTTAGGAGGGGCGAGCACAGATACGCAGTATTTT.

The chain couples TRBV6-1 to TRBJ2-2, with D perhaps assigned TRBD1 or TRBD2 (6 bases each). The CDR3 contains 14 residues. Trimming removed 7 bases from V and 5 bases from J, with 14 bases in between. Germline V gene data show CDR1 as MNHNS and CDR2 as SASEGT. The CDR3: CASKEGDVTGELFF. The CDR3 DNA sequence: TGTGCCAGCAAGGAGGGGGATGTGACCGGGGAGCTGTTTTTT.

The chain couples TRBV19 to TRBJ1-1, with a tentative D call TRBD1 (5 bases). The germline V gene encodes CDR1 LNHDA and CDR2 SQIVND (reference sequence). Trimming left V 5 bases short and J 8 bases short, with 15 bases between. The CDR3 covers 13 residues. CDR3 protein: CASSGDSMDEAFF. DNA of the CDR3: TGTGCCAGTAGTGGCGACAGTATGGACGAAGCTTTCTTT.

CDR3 residues: CASSPGLRQETQYF. CDR3 coding DNA: TGTGCCAGCTCCCCGGGCCTCCGGCAAGAGACCCAGTACTTC. V is TRBV18 and J is TRBJ2-5; D gene unclear. Germline CDR1 is KGHSH and CDR2 is LQKENI. Trimming cost V 6 bases and J 2 bases, with 13 bases left between them. This CDR3 contains 14 residues.

The chain employs TRBV29-1 and TRBJ1-2, with D possibly matching TRBD1 (6 bases). Trimming removed 5 bases from V and 8 bases from J, with 15 bases in between. Germline CDR1 and CDR2: SQVTM and ANQGSEA. The CDR3 contains 12 residues. CDR3 amino acids: CSVIGGEEGYTF. DNA for the CDR3: TGCAGCGTTATAGGGGGAGAAGAAGGCTACACCTTC.

V and J are TRBV6-5 and TRBJ2-2; 9 nucleotides align to TRBD1. The CDR3 covers 15 residues. With V trimmed by 10 bases and J by 0 bases, 6 bases remained unmatched. CDR1 is MNHEY, CDR2 SVGAGI, per germline. The DNA of the CDR3 is TGTGCCACTTCCAGGACAGGGGCGAACACCGGGGAGCTGTTTTTT. Protein: CATSRTGANTGELFF.

The V gene is TRBV5-1, the J gene TRBJ1-2; tentative D call: TRBD1 (6 bases). V was trimmed by 4 bases and J by 4 bases, leaving 17 bases between them. The germline gives CDR1 SGHRS, CDR2 YFSETQ. This CDR3 contains 15 residues. CDR3 coding DNA: TGCGCCAGCAGCCCACAACAGGGTACCAGCTATGGCTACACCTTC. Its protein is CASSPQQGTSYGYTF.

The chain uses TRBV4-1 and TRBJ2-7; the D gene is possibly TRBD1 (6 bases). Germline CDR1 reads MGHRA; CDR2 reads YSYEKL. Trimming removed 4 bases at V and 8 bases at J, with 9 bases between. The CDR3 spans 11 residues. This CDR3 reads CASSRDTKQYF. Here the CDR3 DNA reads TGCGCCAGCAGCCGGGACACGAAGCAGTACTTC.

The chain carries TRBV10-2 and TRBJ1-1, with a tentative D call TRBD1 (6 bases). CDR1 is WSHSY, CDR2 SAAADI, per germline. This CDR3 comprises 15 residues. Trimming shortened V by 4 bases and J by 7 bases, and 19 bases separated the two germline ends. CDR3 nucleotide sequence: TGCGCCAGCAGTGCTGGGGGCTCCCGAACCTTTGAAGCTTTCTTT. As protein: CASSAGGSRTFEAFF.

This rearrangement joins TRBV6-6 to TRBJ1-1; no clear D. The CDR3 is made up of 13 amino acids. Germline V gives CDR1 MNHNY, CDR2 SVGAGI (reference sequence). Deletions cut 4 bases from V and 1 base from J, with 7 bases between. CDR3 amino acids: CASSSRENTEAFF. CDR3 coding DNA: TGTGCCAGCAGTTCTCGGGAGAACACTGAAGCTTTCTTT.

The V call is TRBV4-1, the J call TRBJ2-3, with D possibly matching TRBD1 (6 bases). The CDR3 spans 14 residues. V shed 2 bases and J shed 5 bases, with 11 bases lying between them. In germline, CDR1 is MGHRA, CDR2 YSYEKL. The CDR3 bases are TGCGCCAGCAGCCAAACCCACAGGGTAGATACGCAGTATTTT. This sequence encodes CASSQTHRVDTQYF.

This chain connects TRBV9 to TRBJ2-7; 10 bases align to TRBD2. Germline V lookup: CDR1 SGDLS, CDR2 YYNGEE. The CDR3 contains 16 residues. J lost 4 bases, V lost 2 bases, and 9 bases had no gene match. This CDR3 reads CASSVSLSGGTYEQYF. DNA for the CDR3: TGTGCCAGCAGCGTCAGCCTTAGCGGGGGGACTTACGAGCAGTACTTC.

The chain links TRBV6-5 to TRBJ2-7, with a possible D match to TRBD2 (5 bases). In germline, CDR1 is MNHEY, CDR2 SVGAGI. The CDR3 length is 15 residues. V lost 5 bases, J lost 3 bases, and 17 bases lay in between. In DNA, the CDR3 is TGTGCCAGCAGTCTGGACGGGTCCGGAGGCTACGAGCAGTACTTC. Amino acids: CASSLDGSGGYEQYF.